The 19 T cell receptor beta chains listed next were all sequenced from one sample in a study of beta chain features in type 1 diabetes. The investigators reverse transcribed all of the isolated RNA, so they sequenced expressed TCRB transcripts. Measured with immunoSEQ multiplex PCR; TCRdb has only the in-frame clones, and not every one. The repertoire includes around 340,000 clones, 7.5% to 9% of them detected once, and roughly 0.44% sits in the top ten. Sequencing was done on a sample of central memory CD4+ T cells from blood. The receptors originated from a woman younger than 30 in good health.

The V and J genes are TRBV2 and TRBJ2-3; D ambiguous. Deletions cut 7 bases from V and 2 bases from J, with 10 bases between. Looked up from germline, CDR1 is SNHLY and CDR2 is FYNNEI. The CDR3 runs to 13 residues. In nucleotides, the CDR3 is TGTGCCAGCAAATCCGAGTTCACAGATACGCAGTATTTT. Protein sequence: CASKSEFTDTQYF.

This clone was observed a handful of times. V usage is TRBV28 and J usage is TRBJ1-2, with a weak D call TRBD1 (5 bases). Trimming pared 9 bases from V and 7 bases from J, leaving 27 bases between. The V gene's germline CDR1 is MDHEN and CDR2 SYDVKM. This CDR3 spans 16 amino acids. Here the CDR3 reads CASFDPRGIDKRGYTF. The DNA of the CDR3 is TGTGCCAGTTTTGACCCCCGGGGCATAGACAAACGTGGCTACACCTTC.

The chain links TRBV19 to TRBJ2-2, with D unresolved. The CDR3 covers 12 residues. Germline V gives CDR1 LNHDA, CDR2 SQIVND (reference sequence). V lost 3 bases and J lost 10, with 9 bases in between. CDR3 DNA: TGTGCCAGTAGTATGTATCCCCCGGAGCTGTTTTTT. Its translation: CASSMYPPELFF.

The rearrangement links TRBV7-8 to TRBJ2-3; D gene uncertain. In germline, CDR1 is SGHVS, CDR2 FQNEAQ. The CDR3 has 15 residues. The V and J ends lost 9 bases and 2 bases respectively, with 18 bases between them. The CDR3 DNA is TGTGCCAGTTTTCTCAACTCGGCCCACACAGATACGCAGTATTTT. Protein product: CASFLNSAHTDTQYF.

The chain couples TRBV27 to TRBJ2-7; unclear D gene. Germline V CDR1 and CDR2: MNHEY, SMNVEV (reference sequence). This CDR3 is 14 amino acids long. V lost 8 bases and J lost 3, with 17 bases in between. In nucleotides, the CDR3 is TGTGCCAGCTCCACGGTTCCCCCTTTCTACGAGCAGTACTTC. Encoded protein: CASSTVPPFYEQYF.

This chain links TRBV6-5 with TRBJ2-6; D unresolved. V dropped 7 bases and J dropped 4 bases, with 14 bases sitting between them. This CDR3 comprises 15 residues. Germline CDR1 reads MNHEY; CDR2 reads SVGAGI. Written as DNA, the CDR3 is TGTGCCAGCACGCCGGCAAAGGGAGGGGCCAACGTCCTGACTTTC. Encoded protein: CASTPAKGGANVLTF.

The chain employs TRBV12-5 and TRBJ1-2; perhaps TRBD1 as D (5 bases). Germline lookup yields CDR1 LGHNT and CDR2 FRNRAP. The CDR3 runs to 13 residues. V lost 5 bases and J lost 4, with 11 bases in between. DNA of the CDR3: TGTGCTAGTGGTAGGGACGACACCTATGGCTACACCTTC. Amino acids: CASGRDDTYGYTF.

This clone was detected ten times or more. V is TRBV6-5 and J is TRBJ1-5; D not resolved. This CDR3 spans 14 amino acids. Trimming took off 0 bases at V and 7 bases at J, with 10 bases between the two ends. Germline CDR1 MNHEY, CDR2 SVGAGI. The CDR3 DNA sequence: TGTGCCAGCAGTTACTCGATTGGAGGGCAGCCCCAGCATTTT. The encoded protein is CASSYSIGGQPQHF.

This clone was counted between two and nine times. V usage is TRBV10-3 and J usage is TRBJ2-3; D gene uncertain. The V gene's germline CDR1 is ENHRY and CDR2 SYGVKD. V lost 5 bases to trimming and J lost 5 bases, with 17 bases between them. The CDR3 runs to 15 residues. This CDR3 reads CAISSTPAVGDTQYF. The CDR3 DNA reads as TGTGCCATCAGTTCGACCCCGGCGGTGGGAGATACGCAGTATTTT.

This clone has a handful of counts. CDR3 nucleotides: TGTGCCAGCAGTGACTTTGGTTTCTCCGATGAGCAGTTCTTC. This sequence encodes CASSDFGFSDEQFF. This chain joins TRBV25-1 and TRBJ2-1; D is unresolved. CDR3 size: 14 residues. CDR1 is MGHDK and CDR2 is SYGVNS in the germline V gene. The V and J ends lost 3 bases and 8 bases respectively, with 14 bases between them.

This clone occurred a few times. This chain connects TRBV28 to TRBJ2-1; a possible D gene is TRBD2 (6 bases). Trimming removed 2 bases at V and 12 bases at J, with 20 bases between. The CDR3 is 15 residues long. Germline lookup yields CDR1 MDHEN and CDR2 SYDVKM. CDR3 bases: TGTGCCAGCAGTTTAAGCAGGAGCGGGCTAGACGGGCAGTTCTTC. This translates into CASSLSRSGLDGQFF.

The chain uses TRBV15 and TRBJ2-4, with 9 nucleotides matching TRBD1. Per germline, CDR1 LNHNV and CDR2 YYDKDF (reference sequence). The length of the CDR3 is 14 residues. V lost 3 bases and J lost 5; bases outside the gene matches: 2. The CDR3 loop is CATSRRTGENIQYF. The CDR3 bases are TGTGCCACCAGCAGGAGGACAGGGGAAAACATTCAGTACTTC.

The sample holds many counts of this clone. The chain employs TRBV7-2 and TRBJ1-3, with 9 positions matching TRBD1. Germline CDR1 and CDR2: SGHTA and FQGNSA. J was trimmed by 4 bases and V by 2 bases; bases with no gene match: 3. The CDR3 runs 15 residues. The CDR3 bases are TGTGCCAGCAGCTTATACAGGGGGCCCGGAAACACCATATATTTT. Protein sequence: CASSLYRGPGNTIYF.

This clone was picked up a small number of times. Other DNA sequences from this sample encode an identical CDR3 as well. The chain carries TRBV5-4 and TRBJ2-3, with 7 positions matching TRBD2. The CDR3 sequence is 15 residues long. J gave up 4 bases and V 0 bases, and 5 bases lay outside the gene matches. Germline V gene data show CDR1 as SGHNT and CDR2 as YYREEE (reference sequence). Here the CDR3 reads CASSLAAGRADTQYF. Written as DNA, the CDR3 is TGTGCCAGCAGCTTGGCGGCAGGGAGGGCAGATACGCAGTATTTT.

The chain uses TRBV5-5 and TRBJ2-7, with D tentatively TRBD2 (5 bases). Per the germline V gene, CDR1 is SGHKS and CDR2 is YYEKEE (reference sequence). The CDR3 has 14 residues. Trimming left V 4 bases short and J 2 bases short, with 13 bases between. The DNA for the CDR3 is TGTGCCAGCAGCACAAGGACGGGGACCTACGAGCAGTACTTC. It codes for CASSTRTGTYEQYF. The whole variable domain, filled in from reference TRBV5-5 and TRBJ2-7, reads DAGVTQSPTHLIKTRGQQVTLRCSPISGHKSVSWYQQVLGQGPQFIFQYYEKEERGRGNFPDRFSARQFPNYSSELNVNALLLGDSALYLCASSTRTGTYEQYFGPGTRLTVT.

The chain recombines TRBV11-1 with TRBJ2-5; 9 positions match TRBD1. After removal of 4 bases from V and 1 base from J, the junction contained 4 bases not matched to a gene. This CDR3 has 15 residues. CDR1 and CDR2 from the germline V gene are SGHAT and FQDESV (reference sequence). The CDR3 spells CASSSGQGIQETQYF. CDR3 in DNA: TGTGCCAGCAGCTCTGGACAGGGGATCCAAGAGACCCAGTACTTC.

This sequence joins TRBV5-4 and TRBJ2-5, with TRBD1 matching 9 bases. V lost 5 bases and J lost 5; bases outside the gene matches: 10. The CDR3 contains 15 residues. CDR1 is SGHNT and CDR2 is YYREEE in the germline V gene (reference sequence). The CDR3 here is CASSRRTGVFETQYF. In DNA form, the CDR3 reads TGTGCCAGCAGTCGTAGGACAGGGGTATTCGAGACCCAGTACTTC.

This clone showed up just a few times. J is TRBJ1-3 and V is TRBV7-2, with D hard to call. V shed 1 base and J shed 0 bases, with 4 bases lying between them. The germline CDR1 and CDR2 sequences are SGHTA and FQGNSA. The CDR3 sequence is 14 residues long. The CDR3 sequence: CASSLGFSGNTIYF. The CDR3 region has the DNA TGTGCCAGCAGCTTAGGCTTCTCTGGAAACACCATATATTTT.

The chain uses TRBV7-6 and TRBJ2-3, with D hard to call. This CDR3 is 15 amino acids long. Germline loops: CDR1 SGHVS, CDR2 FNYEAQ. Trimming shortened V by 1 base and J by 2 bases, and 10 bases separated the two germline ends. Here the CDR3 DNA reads TGTGCCAGCAGCTTAGTGTTGCGGTCCACAGATACGCAGTATTTT. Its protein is CASSLVLRSTDTQYF.